This T cell receptor (beta chain) was obtained from a study of cytomegalovirus exposure and HLA in healthy donors (dated by TCRdb to about 2017). Regarding the research as a whole: An earlier analysis of approximately 550 of the donors reported roughly 270 Gb of sequence data and around 120 million unique TCR beta sequences from roughly 180 million T cells. About 330 gigabases of sequencing data and 75 million to 85 million unique TCR sequences made up an early release that covered under 750 HLA-typed donors. The genetic ancestry cluster associated with self-reported Caucasian donors included approximately 85% of the 350 to 500 genotyped donors. The study was designed to test whether signatures of past pathogen exposure could be identified by cataloging public T cell receptors. The T cell repertoires of some 670 subjects were profiled by immunosequencing and related to cytomegalovirus serostatus. Besides the first cohort of approximately 670 subjects, a separate validation cohort made up of over a hundred different subjects was used. High-throughput TCR immunosequencing, statistical association of individual TCRs with disease status, and machine learning were combined to predict cytomegalovirus infection status. In a later analysis, previously published TCR beta repertoires from some 640 donors were re-analyzed and high-resolution HLA genotyping was added so that TCR occurrence patterns could be studied. In the later analysis, no new phenotypic data were used to find candidate immune exposures; instead, reliance was placed on TCR beta sequences and their occurrence across donors. An earlier analysis of approximately 630 of the donors applied high-throughput TCR beta sequencing to assess whether each TCR beta V gene segment acted as functional or pseudogenic. Alongside the repertoire data, information on donor age, sex, ethnicity and CMV serostatus was compiled. A later genetic analysis used genome-wide SNP genotypes for about 65% of the roughly 700 donors, treating that subset as a discovery cohort. Every repertoire in the discovery cohort had been generated on one and the same sequencing platform. HLA typing included class I and class II loci at four-digit resolution. The number of donors typed differed by locus, with roughly 629-640 for A, B, C, DRB1 and DQB1, 522 for DQA1, 606 for DPA1, and 472 for DPB1. A handful of DR-DQ haplotypes were handled as single units for association and clustering because linkage in the cohort was strong. Among around 400 genotyped donors of the cohort, an average of approximately 250,000 unique TCR beta nucleotide sequences were sequenced per donor, roughly 20% of them non-productive. Study-level results and caveats: Compared with equally common non-associated chains, HLA-associated TCR beta chains in a later analysis were more clonally expanded and had lower generation probabilities. It was suggested by the authors that the approach could potentially be generalized to other disease states and immunological phenotypes. At a false discovery rate of 0.05, a later analysis linked 15,000 to 20,000 TCR beta sequences to specific HLA alleles. A further reported finding was that TCR beta sequences accurately predicted the HLA-A and HLA-B alleles for most subjects in the first cohort. Because HLA typing was unavailable for some donors at each locus, only the typed subset was used in association tests. Some IMGT-functional V segments, including TRBV6-2 and TRBV6-3, could not be distinguished by the 87-base-pair reads and were therefore excluded. Correlated functional status among segregating V segments might reflect linkage disequilibrium, but an unknown experimental factor could not be ruled out. Cytomegalovirus status was reported to be diagnosed by the classifier with high specificity and sensitivity in both the original and validation cohorts. In a later analysis, several top co-occurrence clusters were reported to appear linked to parvovirus B19, influenza, CMV and Epstein-Barr virus. According to a later analysis, most CMV-associated TCR beta chains appeared to be HLA-restricted, and the HLA associations seemed to be driven largely by CMV exposure. The study gave a list of under 200 TCR beta chains associated with cytomegalovirus. The only immune exposure information available for the cohort was CMV serostatus. Most TCR sequences were observed very rarely across donors, whereas some public TCRs were present in many individuals. Roughly uniform sequencing depth across donors was assumed in presence/absence analyses, although this assumption may not hold. A later genetic analysis associated a missense DCLRE1C variant with V-gene and J-gene trimming of TCR beta chains, and an independent cohort replicated the association. Broadly in line with IMGT annotations, most TCR beta V segments showed up in productive rearrangements about 87% or about 30% of the time in an earlier analysis of several hundred of the donors. According to a later genetic analysis, donors in an Asian-associated ancestry cluster had fewer N-insertions in productive TCRs than the approximately 710-donor mean. A few of the identified cytomegalovirus-associated TCR beta chains were confirmed in vitro to be specific for cytomegalovirus antigens. According to a later analysis, TCR association rates differed among HLA loci, with DRB1 alleles showing the most associated TCRs and HLA-C alleles showing the fewest. Only TCR beta chains were sequenced in this cohort, and the absence of alpha or paired-chain data limited detectable features. The sequencing pipeline was judged likely to have produced a cluster of highly shared sequence variants as a technical artifact. Seventeen rarely observed V segments, including chromosome 9 orphons, were excluded from the earlier analysis of just under 600 of the donors because counts were too low. When HLA alleles, especially DR and DQ, strongly co-occurred, TCR associations were difficult to assign to individual alleles.

The CDR3 numbers 14 residues from cysteine through phenylalanine. Just CDR3 DNA is preserved here, 42 bases in frame from base 1. Via the germline V gene, CDR1 is MDHEN and CDR2 SYDVKM. V is clipped by 3 bases and J by 4 bases, and the sequence between their germline boundaries is 10 bases long. In total, roughly 670 healthy bone marrow donors made up the cohort. Cohort members were all nominally healthy when sampled, although unrecorded immune exposures were likely present. The donor was CMV seronegative and was included in the group of 352 seronegative cohort members. A peripheral blood sample was collected from each donor, and TCR beta sequencing was performed on peripheral blood mononuclear cells. The Qiagen DNeasy Blood Extraction Kit was used to extract genomic DNA from the blood cell samples. With respect to this clone: The target of this receptor is not known. No base quality values were provided; no much bigger clone lies one nucleotide off.

Libraries were made using the immunoSEQ multiplex PCR assay. For the multiplex PCR, a mixture combining 60 forward primers for TCR Vbeta segments and 13 reverse primers for TCR Jbeta segments was used. The CDR3 region of rearranged TCR beta genes was amplified from genomic DNA by a multiplex PCR assay. The Illumina HiSeq System was used to sequence the amplified TCR beta libraries as 87-base-pair reads. The published analysis was carried out like this. Across the 600 to 700 repertoires, a later analysis counted 75 million to 90 million unique TCR beta chains, around 11 million of which were shared by at least two donors. Raw reads were error-corrected and collapsed into unique sequences by a nearest-neighbor algorithm in which closely related sequences were merged to remove PCR and sequencing errors. To assign V, D and J gene segments, CDR3 sequences were aligned to IMGT reference sequences. Each retained sequence needed at least a six-nucleotide match to both a V gene segment and a J gene segment. A rearrangement was called productive if the CDR3 had no stop codons and remained in frame with V and J, and every other rearrangement was called non-productive. CDR3 was defined according to IMGT convention as the region running from the second conserved V-encoded cysteine to the conserved J-encoded phenylalanine. The earlier analysis of some 600 of the donors excluded sequences that lacked an unambiguous match to a single V gene segment. In an earlier analysis of 587 of the donors, V segments were called functional above 56.7% productive rearrangements and were called segregating when the between-donor standard deviation exceeded 5%. A statistical classification framework was built to diagnose cytomegalovirus status from the catalog of TCR beta chain sequences. A later analysis assigned V and J genes by comparing TCR nucleotide sequences with IMGT/GENE-DB human TR gene sequences. A later analysis assigned CDR3 sequences and most-parsimonious VDJ recombination scenarios with the TCRdist pipeline. In a later analysis, each TCR beta chain was defined by its CDR3 amino acid sequence together with its V-gene family, and reads without a unique V-gene family were excluded. A later analysis removed 450 to 600 highly shared, low-generation-probability nucleotide sequences to deal with suspected cross-contamination and a sequencing artifact. For each public chain, a later analysis derived a clonal expansion index from normalized ranks of inferred template counts within each repertoire. In a later analysis, generation probabilities were computed with a VDJ recombination model fitted to out-of-frame rearrangements, and the resulting probabilities were checked against IGoR. In a later analysis, hypergeometric tests were used to score TCR-TCR, TCR-HLA and TCR-CMV co-occurrence, with a repertoire-size bias correction applied to TCR pairs. A later analysis estimated false discovery rates by permuting HLA or CMV assignments 20 times. In a later analysis, co-occurring TCRs were grouped with DBSCAN, and TCRdist sequence similarity was added when clustering was performed within HLA-allele-positive subsets. Repertoires with fewer than 30,000 or more than 120,000 public chains, plus five repertoires with anomalous nucleotide sharing, were excluded from co-occurrence clustering. The source is immuneACCESS, and TCRdb retained only in-frame sequences with V and J called. Part of the clones is not carried over; for the studies checked, unresolved V genes explain less than half of this, and the remainder is unexplained. The DNA was the basis for D and trimming; V, J and clone size are from that table. A total of approximately 100,000 clones appear in this sample, roughly 66% of them only once. Of the sample, under 3.5% falls within the top ten clones.

Sequencing was carried out using PBMCs. This chain is built from TRBV28 and TRBJ1-5, and TRBD1 may be the D gene, going by 5 matching bases. This receptor was taken from a woman between 45 and 65 years old in good health and CMV-seronegative. The CDR3 region has the sequence CASSFTGGNQPQHF. In nucleotide form, the sequence is TGTGCCAGCAGTTTCACGGGGGGGAATCAGCCCCAGCATTTT.